This T cell receptor beta chain came from a study of cytomegalovirus exposure and HLA in healthy donors (dated by TCRdb to between 2016 and 2019). Regarding the research as a whole: In an earlier analysis of under 750 of the donors, under 300 Gb of sequence data and approximately 120 million unique TCR beta sequences from approximately 180 million T cells were reported. In a later genetic analysis, genome-wide SNP genotypes for about 65% of the roughly 670 donors were used, and that subset was treated as a discovery cohort. Of the 350 to 450 genotyped donors, over 70% fell in the genetic ancestry cluster associated with self-reported Caucasian donors. All discovery cohort repertoires had been generated on a single sequencing platform. Four to six DR-DQ haplotypes were handled as single units for association and clustering, since linkage in the cohort was strong. Rather than drawing on any new phenotypic data, the later analysis identified candidate immune exposures from TCR beta sequences and the way those sequences occurred across donors. An earlier analysis of more than 450 of the donors used high-throughput TCR beta sequencing to judge whether each TCR beta V gene segment behaved as functional or pseudogenic. The study aimed to test whether cataloging public T cell receptors could reveal signatures of past pathogen exposure. To study patterns of TCR occurrence, a later analysis re-analyzed previously published TCR beta repertoires from 666 donors and added high-resolution HLA genotyping. Typing coverage differed by locus: A, B, C, DRB1 and DQB1 were typed in about 620-630 donors, DQA1 in about 550, DPA1 in approximately 610, and DPB1 in about 450. In addition to the first cohort of 650 to 800 subjects, a separate validation cohort of approximately 120 different subjects was used. The study used immunosequencing to profile the T cell repertoires of several hundred subjects and linked those repertoires to cytomegalovirus serostatus. Donor age, sex, ethnicity and CMV serostatus were compiled together with the repertoire data. HLA typing included class I and class II loci at four-digit resolution. About 310 gigabases of sequencing data and 70 million to 100 million unique TCR sequences were included in an early release covering 500 to 750 HLA-typed donors. Across approximately 420 genotyped donors of the cohort, an average of approximately 220,000 unique TCR beta nucleotide sequences per donor were sequenced, and 15% to 20% of those sequences were non-productive. To predict cytomegalovirus infection status, the study combined high-throughput TCR immunosequencing, statistical association of individual TCRs with disease status, and machine learning. Summary of the overall study and its limitations: Because counts were too low, 15 or so rarely observed V segments, including chromosome 9 orphons, were excluded from the earlier analysis of around 590 of the donors. The only immune exposure information available for the cohort was CMV serostatus. A later genetic analysis reported fewer N-insertions in productive TCRs among donors in an Asian-associated ancestry cluster than the approximately 700-donor mean. Compared with equally common non-associated chains, HLA-associated TCR beta chains in a later analysis were more clonally expanded and had lower generation probabilities. Because some donors lacked HLA typing at each locus, the association tests relied only on the typed subset. While some public TCRs were present in many individuals, most TCR sequences turned up only very rarely across donors. A later analysis found that most CMV-associated TCR beta chains appeared HLA-restricted, with HLA associations seemingly driven largely by CMV exposure. Correlated functional status among segregating V segments might be attributable to linkage disequilibrium, but an unknown experimental factor could not be ruled out. Some IMGT-functional V segments, including TRBV6-2 and TRBV6-3, could not be told apart with the 87-base-pair reads, so those segments were excluded. In a later analysis, several top co-occurrence clusters were reported to appear linked to parvovirus B19, influenza, CMV and Epstein-Barr virus. This cohort had only TCR beta chains sequenced, and the lack of alpha or paired-chain data limited which features could be detected. In both the original and validation cohorts, the classifier was reported to diagnose cytomegalovirus status with high specificity and sensitivity. The study listed 150 to 200 TCR beta chains as associated with cytomegalovirus. In vitro tests confirmed that a few of the cytomegalovirus-associated TCR beta chains recognize cytomegalovirus antigens. In a later analysis, the rate of TCR association differed among HLA loci, with DRB1 alleles having the most associated TCRs and HLA-C alleles having the fewest. Assigning TCR associations to individual alleles was difficult when HLA alleles, especially DR and DQ, strongly co-occurred. An association between a missense DCLRE1C variant and V-gene and J-gene trimming of TCR beta chains was found in a later genetic analysis and replicated in an independent cohort. A further reported finding was that TCR beta sequences accurately predicted the HLA-A and HLA-B alleles for most subjects in the first cohort. A later analysis associated 16,951 TCR beta sequences with specific HLA alleles at a false discovery rate of 0.05. It was suggested by the authors that the approach could potentially be generalized to other disease states and immunological phenotypes. A cluster of highly shared sequence variants was judged likely to represent a technical artifact of the sequencing pipeline. An earlier analysis of around 600 of the donors showed that most TCR beta V segments appeared in productive rearrangements either about 87% or about 30% of the time, which broadly matched IMGT annotations. Sequencing depth was assumed to be roughly uniform across donors in the presence/absence analyses, though that assumption may not hold.

The cohort consisted of approximately 670 healthy bone marrow donors. All cohort members were sampled while nominally healthy, although unrecorded immune exposures were likely present. The donor tested CMV seropositive and was one of the 289 seropositive cohort members. Every donor gave a peripheral blood sample, and the peripheral blood mononuclear cells from that sample were used for TCR beta sequencing. Genomic DNA extraction from the blood cell samples was performed with the Qiagen DNeasy Blood Extraction Kit. Library generation was performed with the immunoSEQ multiplex PCR assay. For the multiplex PCR, a mixture combining 60 forward primers for TCR Vbeta segments and 13 reverse primers for TCR Jbeta segments was used. The CDR3 region of rearranged TCR beta genes was amplified from genomic DNA by a multiplex PCR assay. On the Illumina HiSeq System, the amplified TCR beta libraries were sequenced as 87-base-pair reads. The authors' analysis ran thus. A later analysis counted about 82 million unique TCR beta chains across the 700 or so repertoires, and 10 million to 11 million of these chains were shared by at least two donors. A nearest-neighbor algorithm error-corrected the raw reads and collapsed the reads into unique sequences, merging closely related sequences to remove PCR and sequencing errors. V, D and J gene segments were assigned by aligning CDR3 sequences to IMGT reference sequences. For a sequence to be retained, a match of at least six nucleotides to both a V gene segment and a J gene segment was required. Rearrangements were classified as productive when the CDR3 lacked stop codons and remained in frame with V and J, and all other rearrangements were classified as non-productive. Following IMGT convention, CDR3 was defined as the stretch from the second conserved V-encoded cysteine up to the conserved J-encoded phenylalanine. The earlier analysis of fewer than 700 of the donors excluded sequences that lacked an unambiguous match to a single V gene segment. In an earlier analysis of roughly 500 of the donors, V segments were called functional above 56.7% productive rearrangements and were called segregating when the between-donor standard deviation exceeded 5%. To diagnose cytomegalovirus status from the catalog of TCR beta chain sequences, a statistical classification framework was built. V and J gene assignment, in a later analysis, came from comparing TCR nucleotide sequences with IMGT/GENE-DB human TR gene sequences. A later analysis assigned CDR3 sequences and most-parsimonious VDJ recombination scenarios with the TCRdist pipeline. In a later analysis, each TCR beta chain was defined by its CDR3 amino acid sequence together with its V-gene family, and reads lacking a unique V-gene family were excluded. As a way to deal with suspected cross-contamination and a sequencing artifact, a later analysis dropped roughly 620 nucleotide sequences that were highly shared and had low generation probability. In a later analysis, a clonal expansion index for each public chain was calculated from normalized within-repertoire ranks of inferred template counts. A later analysis computed generation probabilities with a VDJ recombination model fitted to out-of-frame rearrangements, and checked the results against IGoR. In a later analysis, hypergeometric tests were used to score TCR-TCR, TCR-HLA and TCR-CMV co-occurrence, with a repertoire-size bias correction applied to TCR pairs. In a later analysis, false discovery rates were estimated by permuting HLA or CMV assignments 20 times. A later analysis grouped co-occurring TCRs with DBSCAN, adding TCRdist sequence similarity when clustering within HLA-allele-positive subsets. Repertoires with fewer than 30,000 or more than 120,000 public chains were left out of co-occurrence clustering, as were about five repertoires with anomalous nucleotide sharing. Held by TCRdb, this immuneACCESS table contains in-frame sequences only and omits some clones. Under half of the omission traces to an unresolved V gene where checked; the cause of the rest is unknown. Clone size and the V and J calls come from that table; the DNA yielded D and trimming. The sample profile shows 140,000 to 150,000 clones; approximately 80% of them were found once. The ten largest clones take up about 2.4% of the sample.

To note about this clone: Which antigen it targets is not known. Nothing much larger sits one base from this clone, and base qualities are not available.

Taken from the germline V gene (reference sequence), the CDR1 and CDR2 loops are SGHKS and YYEKEE. Taken from cysteine to phenylalanine, the CDR3 has 14 residues. The retained sequence is limited to the CDR3, 42 bases, with the frame set at the first base. For this chain, trimming is 3 bases at the V end and 4 bases at the J end, and the number of junction bases without a gene match is 3. The chain employs TRBV5-5 and TRBJ2-1; TRBD1 lines up with 8 middle nucleotides. The sample was PBMCs. The clonotype comes from a woman in her late teens or twenties in good health and CMV-seropositive. The DNA reads as follows: TGTGCCAGCAGCTACGGGACAGGTTACAATGAGCAGTTCTTC. This sequence encodes CASSYGTGYNEQFF.